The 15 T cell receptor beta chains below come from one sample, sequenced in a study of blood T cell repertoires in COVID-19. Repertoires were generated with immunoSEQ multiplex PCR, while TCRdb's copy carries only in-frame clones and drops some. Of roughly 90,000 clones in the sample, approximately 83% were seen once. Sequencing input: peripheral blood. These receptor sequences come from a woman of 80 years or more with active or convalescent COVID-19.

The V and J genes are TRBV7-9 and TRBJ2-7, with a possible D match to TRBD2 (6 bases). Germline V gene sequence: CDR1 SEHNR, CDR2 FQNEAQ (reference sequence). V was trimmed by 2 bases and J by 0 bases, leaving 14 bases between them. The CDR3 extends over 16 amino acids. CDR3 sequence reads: CASSLSQGGYSYEQYF. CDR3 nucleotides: TGTGCCAGCAGCTTATCCCAGGGAGGATACTCCTACGAGCAGTACTTC. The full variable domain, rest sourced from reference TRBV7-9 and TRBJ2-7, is DTGVSQNPRHKITKRGQNVTFRCDPISEHNRLYWYRQTLGQGPEFLTYFQNEAQLEKSRLLSDRFSAERPKGSFSTLEIQRTEQGDSAMYLCASSLSQGGYSYEQYFGPGTRLTVT.

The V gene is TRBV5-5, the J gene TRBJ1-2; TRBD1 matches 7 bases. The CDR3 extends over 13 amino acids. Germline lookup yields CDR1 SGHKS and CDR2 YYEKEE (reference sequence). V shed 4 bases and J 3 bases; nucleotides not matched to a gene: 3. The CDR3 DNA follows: TGTGCCAGCAGCATCACAGGGGACTATGGCTACACCTTC. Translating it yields CASSITGDYGYTF.

The CDR3: CASSLLSNGETQYF. CDR3 DNA: TGTGCCAGCAGCTTACTCTCGAACGGAGAGACCCAGTACTTC. The rearrangement links TRBV7-8 to TRBJ2-5; D is undetermined. V was clipped by 2 bases and J by 4 bases, with 11 bases between them. Per germline, CDR1 SGHVS and CDR2 FQNEAQ. The CDR3 consists of 14 residues.

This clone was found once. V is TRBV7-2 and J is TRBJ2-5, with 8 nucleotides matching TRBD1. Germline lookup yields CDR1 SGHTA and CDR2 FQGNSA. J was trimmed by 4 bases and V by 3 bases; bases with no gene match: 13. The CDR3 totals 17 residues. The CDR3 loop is CASSFTLGQGASETQYF. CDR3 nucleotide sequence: TGTGCCAGCAGCTTCACTCTCGGGCAGGGGGCTTCAGAGACCCAGTACTTC.

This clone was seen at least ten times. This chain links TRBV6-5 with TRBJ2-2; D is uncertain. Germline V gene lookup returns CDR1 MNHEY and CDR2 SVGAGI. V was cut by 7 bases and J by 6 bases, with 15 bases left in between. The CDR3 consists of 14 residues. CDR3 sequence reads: CASKAPYQAGELFF. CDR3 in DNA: TGTGCCAGCAAGGCCCCGTATCAGGCCGGGGAGCTGTTTTTT.

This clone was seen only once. CDR3 DNA: TGTGCCAGCAGCTTACCAGACTCGACCTACAATGAGCAGTTCTTC. Amino acids: CASSLPDSTYNEQFF. The J gene is TRBJ2-1, the V gene TRBV5-4; D is undetermined. In germline, CDR1 is SGHNT, CDR2 YYREEE (reference sequence). This CDR3 spans 15 amino acids. Trimming cost V 2 bases and J 2 bases, with 11 bases left between them. Combining the CDR3 with reference TRBV5-4 and TRBJ2-1 gives the whole variable domain ETGVTQSPTHLIKTRGQQVTLRCSSQSGHNTVSWYQQALGQGPQFIFQYYREEENGRGNFPPRFSGLQFPNYSSELNVNALELDDSALYLCASSLPDSTYNEQFFGPGTRLTVL.

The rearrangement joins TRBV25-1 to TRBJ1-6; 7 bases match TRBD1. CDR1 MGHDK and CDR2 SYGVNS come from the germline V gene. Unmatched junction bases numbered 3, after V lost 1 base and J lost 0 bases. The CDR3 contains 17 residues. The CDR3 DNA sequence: TGTGCCAGCAGTGAATCGGCAGGGGGCTCCTATAATTCACCCCTCCACTTT. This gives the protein CASSESAGGSYNSPLHF.

CDR3 in amino acids: CASSSAGVAKNIQYF. In nucleotides, the CDR3 is TGTGCCAGCAGTTCCGCAGGGGTAGCCAAAAACATTCAGTACTTC. The rearrangement links TRBV6-5 to TRBJ2-4; a weak D match, TRBD1 (6 bases). V dropped 4 bases and J dropped 0 bases, with 10 bases sitting between them. Germline-derived CDR1 and CDR2 are MNHEY and SVGAGI. This CDR3 comprises 15 residues.

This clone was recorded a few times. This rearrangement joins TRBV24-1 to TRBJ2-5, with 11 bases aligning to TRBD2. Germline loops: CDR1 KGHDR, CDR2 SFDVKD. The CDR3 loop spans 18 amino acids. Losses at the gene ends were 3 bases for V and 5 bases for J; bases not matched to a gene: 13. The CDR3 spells CATSDPTPLAGGPETQYF. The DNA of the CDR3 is TGTGCCACCAGTGATCCAACACCTCTAGCGGGGGGACCGGAGACCCAGTACTTC.

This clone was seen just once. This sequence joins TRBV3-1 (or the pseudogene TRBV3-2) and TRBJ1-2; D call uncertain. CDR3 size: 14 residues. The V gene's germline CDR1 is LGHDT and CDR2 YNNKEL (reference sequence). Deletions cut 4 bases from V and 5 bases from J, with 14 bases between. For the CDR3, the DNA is TGTGCCAGCAGCCTAGCCAGGACGGGGTATGGCTACACCTTC. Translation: CASSLARTGYGYTF.

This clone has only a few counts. The CDR3 DNA follows: TGTGCCATCAGTGAGTCCACCGGGACAGGGGGCTCCTACGAGCAGTACTTC. Its translation is CAISESTGTGGSYEQYF. The V and J genes are TRBV10-3 and TRBJ2-7; 11 nucleotides agree with TRBD1. V lost 0 bases to trimming and J lost 0 bases; unmatched junction nucleotides: 4. Per germline, CDR1 ENHRY and CDR2 SYGVKD. This CDR3 is built from 17 residues.

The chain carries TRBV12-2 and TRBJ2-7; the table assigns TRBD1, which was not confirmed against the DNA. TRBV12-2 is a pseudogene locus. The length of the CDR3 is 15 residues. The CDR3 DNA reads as TGTGCAAGTCGCCCTCCCGGGACAGGGGACTACGAGCAGTACTTC. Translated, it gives CASRPPGTGDYEQYF.

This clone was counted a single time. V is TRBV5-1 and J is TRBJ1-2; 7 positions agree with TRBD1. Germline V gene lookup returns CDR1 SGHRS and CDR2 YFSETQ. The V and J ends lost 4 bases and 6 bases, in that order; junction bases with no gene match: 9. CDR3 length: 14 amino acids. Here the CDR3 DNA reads TGCGCCAGCAGCCCACTTGGGGACAGTGATGGCTACACCTTC. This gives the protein CASSPLGDSDGYTF.

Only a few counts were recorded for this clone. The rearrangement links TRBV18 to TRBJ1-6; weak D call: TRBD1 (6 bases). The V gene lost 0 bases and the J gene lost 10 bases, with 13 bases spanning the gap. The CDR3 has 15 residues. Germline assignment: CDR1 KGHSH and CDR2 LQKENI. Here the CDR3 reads CASSPPRRGESPLHF. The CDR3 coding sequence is TGTGCCAGCTCACCACCCCGCAGGGGAGAGTCACCCCTCCACTTT. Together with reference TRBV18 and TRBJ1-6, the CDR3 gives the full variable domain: NAGVMQNPRHLVRRRGQEARLRCSPMKGHSHVYWYRQLPEEGLKFMVYLQKENIIDESGMPKERFSAEFPKEGPSILRIQQVVRGDSAAYFCASSPPRRGESPLHFGNGTRLTVT.

As DNA, the CDR3 is TGCGCCAGCAGCTTGGCCGTGACAGGGAACACTGAAGCTTTCTTT. Translated: CASSLAVTGNTEAFF. V is TRBV5-1 and J is TRBJ1-1; D might be TRBD1 (6 bases). Trimming removed 0 bases from V and 1 base from J, with 10 bases in between. Germline lookup yields CDR1 SGHRS and CDR2 YFSETQ. The CDR3 is 15 residues long.